Below, 12 T cell receptor beta chains from the same sample are listed, as sequenced in a study of T cell changes during pregnancy in multiple sclerosis. Profiled with immunoSEQ multiplex PCR; TCRdb holds only in-frame clones, not every one. The profile shows about 61,000 clones, over 85% of them singletons. The sample in question was peripheral blood, obtained in the first trimester of pregnancy. These receptors all come from a female donor in good health, enrolled as a control in a pregnancy study.

Only a few counts were recorded for this clone. The chain employs TRBV6-6 and TRBJ1-2; 9 bases are a match to TRBD1. V lost 5 bases, J lost 10 bases, and 14 bases stayed unmatched. The CDR3 contains 15 residues. The germline V gene encodes CDR1 MNHNY and CDR2 SVGAGI (reference sequence). The CDR3 loop is CASSHWTGVRTAYTF. The CDR3 coding sequence is TGTGCCAGCAGTCACTGGACAGGGGTTAGAACCGCCTACACCTTC.

This clone was seen once. The genes are TRBV7-3 and TRBJ2-3; a possible D gene is TRBD2 (7 bases). Trimming cost V 5 bases and J 3 bases, with 18 bases left between them. Germline assignment: CDR1 SGHTA and CDR2 FQGTGA. This CDR3 is built from 16 residues. The CDR3 coding sequence is TGTGCCAGCAGCACATGGGAGGGGGGAGGAACAGATACGCAGTATTTT. Amino acid sequence: CASSTWEGGGTDTQYF.

The chain couples TRBV11-2 to TRBJ2-2; no definite D call. Germline CDR1 is SGHAT and CDR2 is FQNNGV. The CDR3 has 13 amino acids. The ends were cut back, 0 bases at V and 6 bases at J, with 5 bases in the middle. CDR3 DNA sequence: TGTGCCAGCAGCTTAGACAGGTCCGGGGAGCTGTTTTTT. This translates into CASSLDRSGELFF.

The rearrangement uses TRBV5-6 and TRBJ2-5, with 11 bases lining up with TRBD1. V lost 3 bases, J lost 1 base, and 2 bases stayed unmatched. The CDR3 contains 15 residues. CDR1 and CDR2 (germline): SGHDT, YYEEEE. CDR3 residues: CASSWGTGGQETQYF. CDR3 in DNA: TGTGCCAGCAGCTGGGGGACAGGGGGCCAAGAGACCCAGTACTTC.

This sequence joins TRBV6-6 and TRBJ2-2; D unresolved. Germline CDR1 MNHNY, CDR2 SVGAGI (reference sequence). This CDR3 region has 13 residues. Trimming removed 5 bases from V and 4 bases from J, with 8 bases in between. The CDR3 DNA sequence: TGTGCCAGCAGTAAGAGCGCCACCGGGGAGCTGTTTTTT. It codes for CASSKSATGELFF.

This clone was seen just once. V is TRBV15 and J is TRBJ2-7; D might be TRBD2 (6 bases). Per germline, CDR1 LNHNV and CDR2 YYDKDF (reference sequence). V lost 5 bases to trimming and J lost 7 bases, with 12 bases between them. This CDR3 is built from 12 residues. CDR3 DNA sequence: TGTGCCACCAGCGTTCCCGGGGGAGAGCAGTACTTC. This sequence encodes CATSVPGGEQYF.

This chain uses TRBV11-2 with TRBJ2-1; D gene uncertain. The CDR3 contains 15 residues. Germline CDR1 and CDR2: SGHAT and FQNNGV. V was shortened by 1 base and J by 0 bases, with 7 bases between the two germline ends. The CDR3 sequence is CASSLARSSYNEQFF. The CDR3 bases are TGTGCCAGCAGCTTAGCAAGGAGCTCCTACAATGAGCAGTTCTTC.

The chain recombines TRBV19 with TRBJ1-5; 8 positions agree with TRBD1. There are 12 residues in the CDR3. V gave up 8 bases and J gave up 7 bases; unmatched junction bases: 4. Per the germline V gene, CDR1 is LNHDA and CDR2 is SQIVND (reference sequence). CDR3 in amino acids: CASSQGAQPQHF. CDR3 nucleotide sequence: TGTGCCAGTTCGCAGGGGGCACAGCCCCAGCATTTT.

CDR3 sequence reads: CASSAPRQGTSYEQYF. Here the CDR3 DNA reads TGTGCCAGCAGCGCCCCCAGACAGGGGACCTCCTACGAGCAGTACTTC. V is TRBV5-4 and J is TRBJ2-7; 8 positions match TRBD1. Unmatched junction bases numbered 9, after V lost 4 bases and J lost 0 bases. There are 16 residues in the CDR3. CDR1 is SGHNT, CDR2 YYREEE, per germline (reference sequence).

The chain uses TRBV9 and TRBJ2-7, with TRBD1 matching over 9 bases. The CDR3 totals 13 residues. The germline CDR1 and CDR2 sequences are SGDLS and YYNGEE. Unmatched junction bases numbered 9, after V lost 7 bases and J lost 7 bases. CDR3 nucleotide sequence: TGTGCCAGCTCGGGACAGGGTACGGGGGAGCAGTACTTC. It codes for CASSGQGTGEQYF.

The chain employs TRBV27 and TRBJ2-3; possibly TRBD1 for D (7 bases). Germline loops: CDR1 MNHEY, CDR2 SMNVEV (reference sequence). The V end was cut by 5 bases, the J end by 4 bases, with 16 bases between. The CDR3 sequence is 15 residues long. CDR3 nucleotide sequence: TGTGCCAGCAGTGGCCAGGGGGGTGGCGCAGATACGCAGTATTTT. As protein: CASSGQGGGADTQYF.

V usage is TRBV7-3 and J usage is TRBJ1-1; D uncertain. Germline CDR1 is SGHTA and CDR2 is FQGTGA. Trimming removed 4 bases at V and 3 bases at J, with 9 bases between. The CDR3 is 13 amino acids. CDR3 in DNA: TGTGCCAGCAGCTCGGGAATTGACACTGAAGCTTTCTTT. Translation: CASSSGIDTEAFF.